The rows below give T cell receptor beta chains drawn from one sample of a study of neoadjuvant nivolumab and ipilimumab in lung cancer. Measured with immunoSEQ multiplex PCR; TCRdb has only the in-frame clones, and not every one. The sample shows 9,500 to 10,000 clones, over 60% of them seen only once. The material sequenced was tumor tissue, taken after neoadjuvant nivolumab, alone or with ipilimumab, at or shortly before surgery. These receptors originate from an adult with non-small cell lung cancer. Some clones in this sample may be carry-over from other donors' samples. The CDR3 runs from the conserved cysteine through the conserved F or W. A D gene is named only where the DNA matches it firmly. Clone size is given for some rows only: seen once, a few or many times, or a class if the clone is expanded.

clone_size j_call d_call v_call cdr3_nt cdr3_aa
- TRBJ1-1 - TRBV7-9 TGTGCCAGCAGCTTAGGACAGGTAGTCACTGAAGCTTTCTTT CASSLGQVVTEAFF
- TRBJ2-7 - TRBV5-1 TGCGCCAGCAGCTTGGATGGGAGCTCCTACGAGCAGTACTTC CASSLDGSSYEQYF
- TRBJ2-3 - TRBV4-1 TGCGCCAGCAGCCAAGATTGGGGCGCCCCCACAGATACGCAGTATTTT CASSQDWGAPTDTQYF
- TRBJ2-7 - TRBV7-6 TGTGCCAGCAGCTTAGGAAGGGGTGGGTACGAGCAGTACTTC CASSLGRGGYEQYF
few TRBJ2-5 - TRBV7-2 TGTGCCAGCAGCTTAGCCCCCCAGACACAAGAGACCCAGTACTTC CASSLAPQTQETQYF
- TRBJ1-4 TRBD1 TRBV5-1 TGCGCCAGCAGCTTGGCGGGACAGGGTAATGAAAAACTGTTTTTT CASSLAGQGNEKLFF
- TRBJ2-1 - TRBV29-1 TGCAGCGTTGAAAACCCTCTGGACGGGAGACCCTACAATGAGCAGTTCTTC CSVENPLDGRPYNEQFF
- TRBJ2-7 TRBD2 TRBV14 TGTGCCAGCAGCTACCGGACTAGCTACTCCTACGAGCAGTACTTC CASSYRTSYSYEQYF
medium-sized TRBJ2-7 - TRBV4-1 TGCGCCAGCAGCCGGTGGGGCTACGAGCAGTACTTC CASSRWGYEQYF
- TRBJ2-7 TRBD1 TRBV29-1 TGCAGCGTTGAGGGACAGGGACCCTACGAGCAGTACTTC CSVEGQGPYEQYF
- TRBJ2-7 - TRBV7-9 TGTGCCAGCAGCTTAGAAACGGGTGGGCAGTACTTC CASSLETGGQYF
once TRBJ2-7 TRBD2 TRBV13 TGTGCCAGCAGCCCACCATTGACTAGCGGGACTCCCTACGAGCAGTACTTC CASSPPLTSGTPYEQYF
- TRBJ2-7 TRBD1 TRBV5-4 TGTGCCAGCAGCTCACCGGGACAGGGACCCTACGAGCAGTACTTC CASSSPGQGPYEQYF
once TRBJ2-7 - TRBV6-5 TGTGCCAGCAGTTACGTGGCGTGGGAAGAGCAGTACTTC CASSYVAWEEQYF
few TRBJ1-2 - TRBV5-6 TGTGCCAGCAAACTCGAGGGAGGATTCTATGGCTACACCTTC CASKLEGGFYGYTF
- TRBJ1-4 - TRBV11-2 TGTGCCAGCAGCTTTTTCCGGGCCCAACCAACTAATGAAAAACTGTTTTTT CASSFFRAQPTNEKLFF
- TRBJ2-2 - TRBV7-8 TGTGCCAGCAGCCCTGGGGCGGGGCGATACACCGGGGAGCTGTTTTTT CASSPGAGRYTGELFF
- TRBJ1-4 - TRBV5-4 TGTGCCAGCAGCTCGGGACAAAACAATGAAAAACTGTTTTTT CASSSGQNNEKLFF
- TRBJ1-2 TRBD1 TRBV18 TGTGCCAGCTCACTGGGACAGGGTAAAGGCTACACCTTC CASSLGQGKGYTF
- TRBJ1-5 - TRBV10-3 TGTGCCATCAGTGTTAAGGGCAGCAATCAGCCCCAGCATTTT CAISVKGSNQPQHF
- TRBJ1-1 - TRBV9 TGTGCCAGCAGCGTAGCTCTGAACACTGAAGCTTTCTTT CASSVALNTEAFF
few TRBJ1-3 TRBD1 TRBV7-9 TGTGCCAGCAGCTTAAACAGGGGGGTTATTGGAAACACCATATATTTT CASSLNRGVIGNTIYF
- TRBJ2-1 TRBD1 TRBV30 TGTGCCTGGGATAGTCACGGACAGGGGGCCTCGTTCTTC CAWDSHGQGASFF
- TRBJ2-5 - TRBV10-2 TGCGCCAGCAGTGAGTCGGTTTTGCGGCAAGAGACCCAGTACTTC CASSESVLRQETQYF
- TRBJ1-1 - TRBV5-1 TGCGCCAGCAGCTTAAGGGGTTTGTGGAACACTGAAGCTTTCTTT CASSLRGLWNTEAFF
- TRBJ1-6 TRBD1 TRBV6-5 TGTGCCAGCAGCCGGGGACAGGGGGCGGGTTCACCCCTCCACTTT CASSRGQGAGSPLHF
once TRBJ1-1 - TRBV4-3 TGCGCCAGCAGCCGGTACACCGGAGGCGGGAACACTGAAGCTTTCTTT CASSRYTGGGNTEAFF
- TRBJ1-5 - TRBV5-6 TGTGCCAGCAGTTCCTCCGGGAGCCTCCTTGAGCCCCAGCATTTT CASSSSGSLLEPQHF
- TRBJ2-7 TRBD1 TRBV10-3 TGTGCCATCAGTGAGTTACCGGGACAGACCTACGAGCAGTACTTC CAISELPGQTYEQYF
- TRBJ1-2 - TRBV19 TGTGCCAGTAGTAGTCGGGGCGGCTACACCTTC CASSSRGGYTF
- TRBJ1-5 TRBD1 TRBV18 TGTGCCAGCTCACCGGGCAGGGGGCAAGTTCAGCCCCAGCATTTT CASSPGRGQVQPQHF
- TRBJ1-6 TRBD1 TRBV9 TGTGCCAGCAGCCCTCGGACAGGGGTAAATTCACCCCTCCACTTT CASSPRTGVNSPLHF
once TRBJ1-1 - TRBV30 TGTGCCTGGAGTGTAACAAAGAACACTGAAGCTTTCTTT CAWSVTKNTEAFF
once TRBJ1-4 - TRBV5-6 TGTGCCAGCAGGCCGGGGGACGAAAAACTGTTTTTT CASRPGDEKLFF
- TRBJ1-2 - TRBV6-1 TGTGCCAGCAGTGAATACAGCTATGGCTACACCTTC CASSEYSYGYTF
- TRBJ1-3 TRBD1 TRBV10-3 TGTGCCACCCTAGACCCGGGACAGGGACATGGAAACACCATATATTTT CATLDPGQGHGNTIYF
- TRBJ1-2 TRBD1 TRBV30 TGTGCCTGGAGTTGGACAGGCGGCTATGGCTACACCTTC CAWSWTGGYGYTF
- TRBJ2-3 TRBD2 TRBV4-3 TGCGCCAGCAGCCAAGATCGAGGGTATGGGACTAGCCTCTCAGATACGCAGTATTTT CASSQDRGYGTSLSDTQYF
- TRBJ2-7 - TRBV5-6 TGTGCCAGCAGCTTGGGAACTAGCAACTACGAGCAGTACTTC CASSLGTSNYEQYF
- TRBJ2-7 - TRBV30 TGTGCCTGGAGAGGCGAACACGAGCAGTACTTC CAWRGEHEQYF
- TRBJ2-3 TRBD2 TRBV12-5 TGTGCTAGTGGCGTTATAGCGGGGGGCACAGATACGCAGTATTTT CASGVIAGGTDTQYF
few TRBJ2-7 - TRBV29-1 TGCAGCGTTGAAGGGGGCAGGGCCCACGAGCAGTACTTC CSVEGGRAHEQYF
- TRBJ1-3 - TRBV9 TGTGCCAGCAGCGTCGGACCGTTTAGCTCTGGAAACACCATATATTTT CASSVGPFSSGNTIYF
- TRBJ2-2 TRBD1 TRBV29-1 TGCAGCGCGGGGACAGGTAACGCCGGGGAGCTGTTTTTT CSAGTGNAGELFF
- TRBJ1-4 - TRBV6-5 TGTGCCAGCAGTTACTCGGGATTCGCGAGTAATGGAAAACTGTTTTTT CASSYSGFASNGKLFF
- TRBJ2-7 - TRBV5-1 TGCGCCAGCAGCTTGTCCTTCTCATACGAGCAGTACTTC CASSLSFSYEQYF
- TRBJ2-1 - TRBV30 TGTGCCTGGACCCGAGGGGACAATGAGCAGTTCTTC CAWTRGDNEQFF
- TRBJ2-2 TRBD2 TRBV4-3 TGCGCCAGCAGCCAAGCCGCCCTAGGAAGCGGGGGGGCAGTCGGGGAGCTGTTTTTT CASSQAALGSGGAVGELFF
few TRBJ2-6 - TRBV9 TGTGCCAGCAGCGTACGCCAGGGGAGAAGCCCTGGGGCCAACGTCCTGACTTTC CASSVRQGRSPGANVLTF
once TRBJ1-2 - TRBV20-1 TGCAGTGCTTCGGACTCGGATCTCTACACCTTC CSASDSDLYTF
few TRBJ2-3 TRBD2 TRBV18 TGTGCCAGCTCACCCGGACTAGCGGGACGGGATACGCAGTATTTT CASSPGLAGRDTQYF
few TRBJ2-3 - TRBV6-5 TGTGCCAGCAGGGAAGGGGACCACACAGATACGCAGTATTTT CASREGDHTDTQYF
- TRBJ2-7 TRBD1 TRBV18 TGTGCCAGCCGGTCCGGACAGGGGATCTCCTACGAGCAGTACTTC CASRSGQGISYEQYF
- TRBJ2-7 - TRBV5-1 TGCGCCAGCAGCTTTGGGGCGGGGCCCTACGAGCAGTACTTC CASSFGAGPYEQYF
- TRBJ2-4 TRBD1 TRBV11-1 TGTGCCAGCAGCTTAGACAGGGGAAACATTCAGTACTTC CASSLDRGNIQYF
- TRBJ1-2 TRBD1 TRBV5-1 TGCGCCAGCAGCTGGGACAGATCTTATGGCTACACCTTC CASSWDRSYGYTF
- TRBJ1-1 TRBD1 TRBV4-1 TGCGCCAGCACCCTCATATGGGACAGGGGGATCTCTGAAGCTTTCTTT CASTLIWDRGISEAFF
- TRBJ2-2 - TRBV5-6 TGTGCCAGCAGCGGAATACAGGATAACACCGGGGAGCTGTTTTTT CASSGIQDNTGELFF
- TRBJ1-2 - TRBV18 TGTGCCAGCTCACCCACAGGCGTTGGGGACTATGGCTACACCTTC CASSPTGVGDYGYTF